The source of this TCR beta chain is a study of OX40 agonist ivuxolimab in advanced cancers. Study-wide context: Patients' therapy was ivuxolimab, an antibody that acts as an agonist of OX40 (CD134). The mean age was roughly 60 years, ranging from roughly 23 to 79, with less than 90% of participants male. Study-level points and caveats: Low normalized clonal expansion also occurred in some nonresponding patients. At 0.1 to 3.0 mg/kg and by week 6, clonal expansion occurred in CD4+ and CD8+ blood T cells.

Clones were sequenced by immunoSEQ multiplex PCR, and TCRdb holds only the in-frame ones, with some missing. This sample carries tens of thousands of clones, about 83% of them seen once, and the ten largest clones take around 0.68%. This clone has a handful of counts. As yet, its antigen is unknown. Sequencing was performed on CD4+ or CD8+ T cells sorted from blood, taken in a trial of the OX40 agonist ivuxolimab. The source is an adult with an advanced solid tumor such as melanoma, head and neck, liver or kidney cancer.

The CDR3 loop reads CASSLTSNQPQHF. CDR3 in DNA: TGTGCCAGCAGCTTAACAAGCAATCAGCCCCAGCATTTT. The chain uses TRBV11-2 and TRBJ1-5; no firm D call. This CDR3 comprises 13 residues. CDR1 and CDR2 (germline): SGHAT, FQNNGV. The V end lost 2 bases, the J end lost 1 base, and 3 bases lay between the germline ends. The full variable domain, with the rest looked up from reference TRBV11-2 and TRBJ1-5, is EAGVAQSPRYKIIEKRQSVAFWCNPISGHATLYWYQQILGQGPKLLIQFQNNGVVDDSQLPKDRFSAERLKGVDSTLKIQPAKLEDSAVYLCASSLTSNQPQHFGDGTRLSIL.